The 32 T cell receptor beta chains given below trace back to one sample, sequenced in a study of CD8 T cells in Susac syndrome. A quantity of about 0.5 to 1 ug RNA underwent reverse transcription using random hexamers. One entry per CDR3 protein results from TCRdb running MiXCR on the immunoSEQ multiplex PCR reads. The data show some 100,000 distinct CDR3 sequences, about nine tenths seen once. Material for sequencing was CD4+ T cells from PBMCs. The receptors derive from a human donor in good health.

This clonotype was detected once. This rearrangement joins TRBV20-1 to TRBJ1-1, with D maybe TRBD1 (6 bases). CDR1 is DFQATT and CDR2 is SNEGSKA in the germline V gene (reference sequence). The CDR3 consists of 14 residues. The V gene lost 2 bases and the J gene lost 6 bases, with 16 bases spanning the gap. The CDR3 DNA is TGCAGTGCTAGAATGAGCGTGGGGGGCCCTGAAGCTTTCTTT. Amino acids: CSARMSVGGPEAFF.

The chain uses TRBV20-1 and TRBJ1-1, with TRBD1 as a possible D gene (6 bases). V dropped 5 bases and J dropped 4 bases, with 11 bases sitting between them. CDR1 DFQATT and CDR2 SNEGSKA come from the germline V gene (reference sequence). CDR3 length: 12 residues. DNA of the CDR3: TGCAGTGCTGGAGGGGGACTCACTGAAGCTTTCTTT. Protein: CSAGGGLTEAFF.

CDR3 nucleotide sequence: TGTGCCATCAGTGACAGCGCCTCTGGAAACACCATATATTTT. This encodes CAISDSASGNTIYF. The rearrangement uses TRBV10-3 and TRBJ1-3, with no clear D. V was shortened by 3 bases and J by 0 bases, with 6 bases between the two germline ends. The germline V gene encodes CDR1 ENHRY and CDR2 SYGVKD. The CDR3 consists of 14 residues.

The V gene is TRBV10-3, the J gene TRBJ2-1; 8 bases match TRBD2. This CDR3 comprises 16 residues. CDR1 is ENHRY, CDR2 SYGVKD, per germline. V trimming: 0 bases; J trimming: 6 bases; junction bases outside the gene matches: 7. The DNA for the CDR3 is TGTGCCATCAGTGAGTCCGGGACTAGACGTGGCAATGAGCAGTTCTTC. Protein product: CAISESGTRRGNEQFF.

The chain links TRBV20-1 to TRBJ2-3; 9 positions match TRBD1. Per germline, CDR1 DFQATT and CDR2 SNEGSKA (reference sequence). J gave up 6 bases and V 5 bases, and 12 bases lay outside the gene matches. The CDR3 totals 15 residues. Written as DNA, the CDR3 is TGCAGTGCTCGGCCGGGACAGGGTATCTTGGATACGCAGTATTTT. This sequence encodes CSARPGQGILDTQYF.

The genes are TRBV21-1 and TRBJ2-2; the D segment call TRBD1 is taken from the table without a DNA check. TRBV21-1 is tagged as a pseudogene. This CDR3 has 16 amino acids. CDR3 nucleotides: TGTGCCAGCCCATCCTCCGGGACAGCTAACACCGGGGAGCTGTTTTTT. Residues: CASPSSGTANTGELFF.

This sequence joins TRBV20-1 and TRBJ2-5; tentative D call: TRBD2 (5 bases). This CDR3 spans 11 amino acids. V dropped 6 bases and J dropped 5 bases, with 10 bases sitting between them. Germline CDR1 reads DFQATT; CDR2 reads SNEGSKA (reference sequence). CDR3 amino acids: CSARPGETQYF. The CDR3, as DNA: TGCAGTGCAAGGCCGGGGGAGACCCAGTACTTC.

V is TRBV12-3 or TRBV12-4 and J is TRBJ2-5; D unclear. V was pared by 5 bases and J by 5 bases, with 15 bases between. This CDR3 has 14 residues. This CDR3 reads CASSLRTALETQYF. CDR3 sequence (DNA): TGTGCCAGCAGTCTCCGGACCGCGTTGGAGACCCAGTACTTC.

This clonotype was seen more than once but under ten times. The rearrangement joins TRBV15 to TRBJ2-7, with D unresolved. From germline, CDR1 is LNHNV and CDR2 YYDKDF (reference sequence). Trimming took 0 bases from V and 3 from J, leaving 6 bases between them. The CDR3 covers 13 residues. The CDR3 spells CATSRDLDYEQYF. The CDR3, as DNA: TGTGCCACCAGCAGAGATCTGGACTACGAGCAGTACTTC.

The J gene is TRBJ2-1, the V gene TRBV11-2; 7 bases are shared with TRBD2. This CDR3 has 20 amino acids. Germline V CDR1 and CDR2: SGHAT, FQNNGV. The trim removed 6 bases at V and 0 bases at J, leaving 20 bases unmatched. In nucleotides, the CDR3 is TGTGCCAGCAGAAATCCAAGGAGCGGGATCAGTGGAAGCTCCTACAATGAGCAGTTCTTC. Protein sequence: CASRNPRSGISGSSYNEQFF.

The genes are TRBV7-6 and TRBJ1-1; D is ambiguous. V was pared by 3 bases and J by 0 bases, with 8 bases between. This CDR3 has 14 amino acids. Germline values: CDR1 SGHVS, CDR2 FNYEAQ. CDR3 region: CASSLAPLNTEAFF. The CDR3 DNA sequence: TGTGCCAGCAGCTTGGCACCGCTGAACACTGAAGCTTTCTTT.

The chain has TRBV7-9 and TRBJ1-1; the D is unclear. Germline V lookup: CDR1 SEHNR, CDR2 FQNEAQ (reference sequence). The ends were cut back, 7 bases at V and 4 bases at J, with 7 bases in the middle. The CDR3 is 11 amino acids. This CDR3 reads CASNSATEAFF. CDR3 DNA: TGTGCCAGCAACTCTGCCACTGAAGCTTTCTTT.

The rearrangement uses TRBV27 and TRBJ1-2; 8 bases line up with TRBD1. V lost 4 bases to trimming and J lost 5 bases; unmatched junction nucleotides: 9. Germline loops: CDR1 MNHEY, CDR2 SMNVEV (reference sequence). This CDR3 spans 15 amino acids. The CDR3 coding sequence is TGTGCCAGCAGTTCCATCAGGGGGCAGATATATGGCTACACCTTC. This codes for CASSSIRGQIYGYTF.

The rearrangement links TRBV5-1 to TRBJ1-1; the D is unclear. The CDR3 has 13 amino acids. The V end lost 2 bases, the J end lost 8 bases, and 13 bases lay between the germline ends. Germline V CDR1 and CDR2: SGHRS, YFSETQ. The CDR3 sequence: CASSFGEREEAFF. As DNA, the CDR3 is TGCGCCAGCAGCTTCGGGGAAAGAGAAGAAGCTTTCTTT.

DNA for the CDR3: TGTGCCAGCAGTTACTCGACGGATGCCTTATGGGGCTACACCTTC. The encoded protein is CASSYSTDALWGYTF. The genes are TRBV6-5 and TRBJ1-2, with D hard to call. V gave up 0 bases and J gave up 8 bases, with 16 bases separating them. The CDR3 has 15 amino acids. The germline V gene encodes CDR1 MNHEY and CDR2 SVGAGI.

The genes are TRBV9 and TRBJ1-1; D not certain. Deletions cut 0 bases from V and 0 bases from J, with 9 bases between. The CDR3 is 15 amino acids. Germline CDR1 is SGDLS and CDR2 is YYNGEE. CDR3 protein: CASSVGNRLNTEAFF. For the CDR3, the DNA is TGTGCCAGCAGCGTAGGAAACAGATTGAACACTGAAGCTTTCTTT.

The chain uses TRBV4-3 and TRBJ1-2; the D gene is possibly TRBD1 (5 bases). V gave up 4 bases and J gave up 2 bases, with 14 bases separating them. This CDR3 spans 15 amino acids. The germline CDR1 and CDR2 sequences are LGHNA and YSLEER. Written as DNA, the CDR3 is TGCGCCAGCAGCCCGGGGATGACAGAAAACTATGGCTACACCTTC. This encodes CASSPGMTENYGYTF.

The rearrangement joins TRBV7-9 to TRBJ1-2; possible D gene TRBD1, 6 bases. The CDR3 has 15 amino acids. V was clipped by 3 bases and J by 6 bases, with 17 bases between them. Per germline, CDR1 SEHNR and CDR2 FQNEAQ (reference sequence). The CDR3 DNA follows: TGTGCCAGCAGCTTCGGGGGGCCCCTTAGAAATGGCTACACCTTC. This translates into CASSFGGPLRNGYTF.

The V call is TRBV5-6, the J call TRBJ2-3, with no clear D. The CDR3 length is 12 residues. Trimming cost V 7 bases and J 6 bases, with 12 bases left between them. Looked up from germline, CDR1 is SGHDT and CDR2 is YYEEEE. In DNA form, the CDR3 reads TGTGCCAGCTCCCAAACGTTGGATACGCAGTATTTT. It codes for CASSQTLDTQYF.

The V call is TRBV3-1, the J call TRBJ1-5; D call uncertain. CDR3 length equals 14 residues. CDR1 is LGHDT and CDR2 is YNNKEL in the germline V gene (reference sequence). The V end lost 4 bases, the J end lost 8 bases, and 15 bases lay between the germline ends. CDR3 protein: CASSPRPNREPQHF. DNA of the CDR3: TGTGCCAGCAGCCCCCGCCCAAATCGTGAGCCCCAGCATTTT.

This rearrangement joins TRBV29-1 to TRBJ2-2; D is possibly TRBD2 (6 bases). CDR1 is SQVTM, CDR2 ANQGSEA, per germline. The CDR3 extends over 14 amino acids. In nucleotides, the CDR3 is TGCAGTCTTGCTGCGGAGGGAAGCACCGGGGAGCTGTTTTTT. Translated, it gives CSLAAEGSTGELFF.

This rearrangement joins TRBV7-2 to TRBJ2-7; 8 nucleotides match TRBD1. Losses at the gene ends were 6 bases for V and 0 bases for J; bases not matched to a gene: 7. The CDR3 is 15 residues long. Germline values: CDR1 SGHTA, CDR2 FQGNSA. CDR3 sequence reads: CASRTAGTGSYEQYF. The CDR3 nucleotides read TGTGCCAGCAGGACGGCCGGGACAGGCTCCTACGAGCAGTACTTC.

This chain links TRBV7-8 with TRBJ2-1; a possible D gene is TRBD2 (7 bases). The germline gives CDR1 SGHVS, CDR2 FQNEAQ. This CDR3 has 18 amino acids. Trimming took 1 base from V and 2 from J, leaving 18 bases between them. CDR3 bases: TGTGCCAGCAGCTTAGAGGGGGTTCGCGGGAGCCCCTACAATGAGCAGTTCTTC. Its translation: CASSLEGVRGSPYNEQFF.

The chain couples TRBV30 to TRBJ2-7; D is unresolved. The CDR3 is 13 residues long. Germline values: CDR1 GTSNPN, CDR2 SVGIG (reference sequence). The ends were cut back, 2 bases at V and 0 bases at J, with 8 bases in the middle. CDR3 nucleotides: TGTGCCTGGAGTTTCCCGAGCTCCTACGAGCAGTACTTC. Protein product: CAWSFPSSYEQYF.

The rearrangement joins TRBV12-3 or TRBV12-4 to TRBJ1-3; D unresolved. There are 10 residues in the CDR3. Trimming removed 7 bases from V and 4 bases from J, with 2 bases in between. For the CDR3, the DNA is TGTGCCAGCACCGGAAACACCATATATTTT. Encoded protein: CASTGNTIYF.

This chain connects TRBV4-3 to TRBJ1-1; D gene unclear. This CDR3 has 14 residues. Trimming pared 1 base from V and 2 bases from J, leaving 8 bases between. Germline CDR1 reads LGHNA; CDR2 reads YSLEER. The CDR3 here is CASSQALGNTEAFF. Written as DNA, the CDR3 is TGCGCCAGCAGCCAAGCCCTCGGTAACACTGAAGCTTTCTTT.

The chain combines TRBV6-6 with TRBJ2-3; D is unclear. Germline values: CDR1 MNHNY, CDR2 SVGAGI (reference sequence). CDR3 size: 15 residues. Trimming took 0 bases from V and 2 from J, leaving 9 bases between them. CDR3 loop: CASSYSARITDTQYF. The CDR3 nucleotides are TGTGCCAGCAGTTACTCGGCTAGGATCACAGATACGCAGTATTTT.

The J gene is TRBJ2-2, the V gene TRBV4-3, with 9 bases fitting TRBD2. The CDR3 loop spans 16 amino acids. Germline V gives CDR1 LGHNA, CDR2 YSLEER. Losses at the gene ends were 3 bases for V and 8 bases for J; bases not matched to a gene: 10. CDR3 residues: CASSQTSGAVLGELFF. The CDR3 DNA reads as TGCGCCAGCAGCCAGACTAGCGGAGCGGTTTTGGGGGAGCTGTTTTTT.

The V gene is TRBV7-2, the J gene TRBJ2-2; unclear D gene. V was pared by 0 bases and J by 1 base, with 3 bases between. CDR1 and CDR2 (germline): SGHTA, FQGNSA. This CDR3 has 14 residues. CDR3 protein: CASSLALNTGELFF. In DNA form, the CDR3 reads TGTGCCAGCAGCTTAGCCCTGAACACCGGGGAGCTGTTTTTT.

This rearrangement joins TRBV29-1 to TRBJ2-1; 8 bases agree with TRBD2. Germline V gives CDR1 SQVTM, CDR2 ANQGSEA. This CDR3 region has 14 residues. With 4 bases clipped from V and 8 bases from J, the junction kept 10 bases outside the gene matches. Here the CDR3 reads CSVARAGALDEQFF. The CDR3 DNA sequence: TGCAGCGTTGCAAGAGCGGGAGCTCTCGATGAGCAGTTCTTC.

The chain combines TRBV7-8 with TRBJ2-7; either TRBD1 or TRBD2 may supply D (5 bases each). The CDR3 runs to 15 residues. With 2 bases removed from V and 2 bases from J, the gap between germline ends came to 13 bases. Germline V CDR1 and CDR2: SGHVS, FQNEAQ. CDR3 amino acids: CASSLFPGPTYEQYF. The CDR3 DNA follows: TGTGCCAGCAGCTTATTCCCGGGACCCACCTACGAGCAGTACTTC.

The chain couples TRBV29-1 to TRBJ2-7, with 10 nucleotides matching TRBD2. CDR3 length equals 15 residues. Germline loops: CDR1 SQVTM, CDR2 ANQGSEA. V was clipped by 4 bases and J by 3 bases; unmatched bases: 9. In DNA, the CDR3 is TGCAGCGTTGCTAGCGGGAGACCGGACGTCTACGAGCAGTACTTC. Translating gives CSVASGRPDVYEQYF.